These 27 T cell receptor beta chains came from one sample sequenced in a study of blood T cell repertoires in COVID-19. Assay: immunoSEQ multiplex PCR; the TCRdb copy retains only in-frame clones and omits some. The table includes about 240,000 clones, around 87% detected once. The source material was peripheral blood. Receptors originate from a woman under 40 who had recovered from COVID-19.

V is TRBV5-6 and J is TRBJ1-5, with 8 bases matching TRBD1. Trimming at V came to 0 bases and at J to 3 bases, leaving 2 bases not matched to a gene. Germline V gives CDR1 SGHDT, CDR2 YYEEEE. The CDR3 extends over 15 amino acids. CDR3 region: CASSLGDRFNQPQHF. The CDR3 DNA reads as TGTGCCAGCAGCTTGGGGGACAGGTTCAATCAGCCCCAGCATTTT.

The chain recombines TRBV7-6 with TRBJ1-4; D gene ambiguous. This CDR3 contains 16 residues. The germline CDR1 and CDR2 sequences are SGHVS and FNYEAQ. The ends were cut back, 1 base at V and 0 bases at J, with 9 bases in the middle. The CDR3 here is CASSLGVAATNEKLFF. The CDR3 DNA is TGTGCCAGCAGCTTAGGGGTAGCGGCAACTAATGAAAAACTGTTTTTT.

This clone appeared once. The chain joins TRBV25-1 to TRBJ2-7; 7 positions match TRBD1. The CDR3 is 14 amino acids. The V segment lost 7 bases and the J segment 3 bases; nucleotides outside the gene matches: 9. Germline V CDR1 and CDR2: MGHDK, SYGVNS. CDR3 sequence: CASNNRGFGYEQYF. The CDR3 coding sequence is TGTGCCAGCAATAACAGGGGATTTGGCTACGAGCAGTACTTC.

This sequence joins TRBV3-1 (or the pseudogene TRBV3-2) and TRBJ1-1; 8 bases map to TRBD1. Germline V gives CDR1 LGHDT, CDR2 YNNKEL (reference sequence). The CDR3 loop spans 14 amino acids. Losses at the gene ends were 6 bases for V and 0 bases for J; bases not matched to a gene: 3. Written as DNA, the CDR3 is TGTGCCAGCAGGAGACAGGGGTTGAACACTGAAGCTTTCTTT. It codes for CASRRQGLNTEAFF.

The V call is TRBV18, the J call TRBJ1-1, with TRBD1 identical over 8 bases. The CDR3 is 14 amino acids. The germline V gene encodes CDR1 KGHSH and CDR2 LQKENI. V trimming: 4 bases; J trimming: 3 bases; junction bases outside the gene matches: 4. The CDR3 nucleotides are TGTGCCAGCTCACTTTCGACAGGGGACACTGAAGCTTTCTTT. Translation: CASSLSTGDTEAFF.

V is TRBV4-3 and J is TRBJ1-1; 9 positions match TRBD1. Germline CDR1 LGHNA, CDR2 YSLEER. Germline trimming cut 0 bases from V and 4 bases from J; bases unmatched to any gene: 6. The CDR3 totals 16 residues. This chain's CDR3 is CASSQDLTGGFTEAFF. Written as DNA, the CDR3 is TGCGCCAGCAGCCAAGACCTGACAGGGGGTTTCACTGAAGCTTTCTTT.

This chain uses TRBV29-1 with TRBJ2-1, with 8 bases fitting TRBD1. The junction had 16 bases not matched to a gene; V was cut back by 6 bases and J by 3 bases. Germline V gives CDR1 SQVTM, CDR2 ANQGSEA. CDR3 length: 17 residues. Here the CDR3 reads CSVEPATGTGHYNEQFF. DNA of the CDR3: TGCAGCGTCGAACCCGCCACCGGGACAGGTCACTACAATGAGCAGTTCTTC.

This clone was observed a single time. V gene TRBV5-5 combines with J gene TRBJ1-4; 10 bases match TRBD1. Trimming took 3 bases from V and 10 from J; bases not matched to a gene: 6. This CDR3 is 14 amino acids long. CDR1 and CDR2 (germline): SGHKS, YYEKEE (reference sequence). DNA for the CDR3: TGTGCCAGCAGCTCCGGGACAGGGGTCGGAAAACTGTTTTTT. Residues: CASSSGTGVGKLFF.

In DNA form, the CDR3 reads TGTGCCAGCTCACCCGAGGCTGGAAACTATGGCTACACCTTC. It encodes CASSPEAGNYGYTF. This sequence joins TRBV18 and TRBJ1-2; the D is unclear. The CDR3 extends over 14 amino acids. The V end was cut by 3 bases, the J end by 2 bases, with 10 bases between. CDR1 is KGHSH and CDR2 is LQKENI in the germline V gene.

This chain uses TRBV7-9 with TRBJ2-4; TRBD1 might be the D (6 bases). Per the germline V gene, CDR1 is SEHNR and CDR2 is FQNEAQ (reference sequence). The V end was cut by 0 bases, the J end by 6 bases, with 12 bases between. This CDR3 has 15 amino acids. Here the CDR3 DNA reads TGTGCCAGCAGCTTAGCGGGGACATTCGGAAACATTCAGTACTTC. It yields the protein CASSLAGTFGNIQYF.

J is TRBJ1-1 and V is TRBV9; D not resolved. In germline, CDR1 is SGDLS, CDR2 YYNGEE. The V gene lost 0 bases and the J gene lost 0 bases, with 9 bases spanning the gap. CDR3 length equals 15 residues. This CDR3 reads CASSVGGQMNTEAFF. The CDR3 DNA is TGTGCCAGCAGCGTAGGAGGGCAGATGAACACTGAAGCTTTCTTT. Full variable domain (outside the CDR3, taken from reference TRBV9 and TRBJ1-1): DSGVTQTPKHLITATGQRVTLRCSPRSGDLSVYWYQQSLDQGLQFLIQYYNGEERAKGNILERFSAQQFPDLHSELNLSSLELGDSALYFCASSVGGQMNTEAFFGQGTRLTVV.

The chain uses TRBV6-5 and TRBJ1-6, with TRBD1 matching over 11 bases. V gave up 7 bases and J gave up 8 bases; unmatched junction bases: 7. The CDR3 has 15 amino acids. From germline, CDR1 is MNHEY and CDR2 SVGAGI. The CDR3, as DNA: TGTGCCAGCACCCGGACAGGGGGCGCCTATTCACCCCTCCACTTT. Amino acid sequence: CASTRTGGAYSPLHF.

The J gene is TRBJ2-1, the V gene TRBV9, with a possible D match to TRBD1 (7 bases). V dropped 2 bases and J dropped 4 bases, with 19 bases sitting between them. Per germline, CDR1 SGDLS and CDR2 YYNGEE. The CDR3 has 17 residues. This CDR3 is CASSVTQGGTAYNEQFF. The DNA of the CDR3 is TGTGCCAGCAGCGTCACTCAAGGGGGGACAGCGTACAATGAGCAGTTCTTC.

In this sample, this clone turned up once. At the DNA level, this CDR3 is encoded by other sequences in the same sample as well. The chain has TRBV19 and TRBJ2-5; D is possibly TRBD2 (5 bases). This CDR3 is built from 13 residues. Trimming removed 1 base from V and 5 bases from J, with 8 bases in between. Germline CDR1 and CDR2: LNHDA and SQIVND (reference sequence). CDR3 DNA: TGTGCCAGTAGTATAGTGGGCGGGGAGACCCAGTACTTC. Translation: CASSIVGGETQYF.

The gene calls are TRBV7-6 and TRBJ2-7; D is undetermined. Germline CDR1 and CDR2: SGHVS and FNYEAQ. The CDR3 length is 12 residues. Trimming left V 4 bases short and J 0 bases short, with 4 bases between. CDR3 coding DNA: TGTGCCAGCAGCTCCAGCTCCTACGAGCAGTACTTC. Its protein product is CASSSSSYEQYF.

This chain connects TRBV6-2 or TRBV6-3 to TRBJ1-2; D not certain. The V gene lost 2 bases and the J gene lost 8 bases, with 12 bases spanning the gap. This CDR3 spans 13 amino acids. Germline-derived CDR1 and CDR2 are MNHEY and SVGEGT. CDR3: CASSYPATGGYTF. CDR3 nucleotide sequence: TGTGCCAGCAGTTACCCGGCTACGGGGGGCTACACCTTC.

This chain uses TRBV11-2 with TRBJ2-3, with D perhaps matching TRBD1 (5 bases). Germline CDR1 and CDR2: SGHAT and FQNNGV. This CDR3 comprises 14 residues. Trimming shortened V by 2 bases and J by 6 bases, and 12 bases separated the two germline ends. CDR3 sequence (DNA): TGTGCCAGCAGCTTATGGGGCAGGGTGGATACGCAGTATTTT. It specifies CASSLWGRVDTQYF.

J is TRBJ2-1 and V is TRBV5-1, with D maybe TRBD2 (5 bases). Germline V lookup: CDR1 SGHRS, CDR2 YFSETQ. The CDR3 has 17 amino acids. Trimming took 4 bases from V and 7 from J, leaving 24 bases between them. The CDR3 reads CASSPIPRGKTSNEQFF. CDR3 coding DNA: TGCGCCAGCAGCCCTATACCTCGGGGTAAAACCTCTAATGAGCAGTTCTTC.

The chain has TRBV6-5 and TRBJ1-2; possible D gene TRBD1, 6 bases. Per germline, CDR1 MNHEY and CDR2 SVGAGI. Trimming stripped 6 bases from V and 5 bases from J, with 16 bases between. This CDR3 spans 14 amino acids. CDR3 protein: CASRSLTGKYGYTF. In nucleotides, the CDR3 is TGTGCCAGCAGATCGCTGACAGGAAAGTATGGCTACACCTTC.

V is TRBV2 and J is TRBJ2-7; TRBD1 aligns across 11 bases. CDR1 is SNHLY, CDR2 FYNNEI, per germline. Trimming took 4 bases from V and 6 from J; bases not matched to a gene: 5. The length of the CDR3 is 14 residues. Here the CDR3 reads CASSGPGTGGEQYF. CDR3 DNA sequence: TGTGCCAGCAGTGGTCCCGGGACAGGGGGCGAGCAGTACTTC.

The CDR3 DNA reads TGCGCCAGCAGCCAGGACAGATCCTACGAGCAGTACTTC. Translated: CASSQDRSYEQYF. The J gene is TRBJ2-7, the V gene TRBV4-1, with D tentatively TRBD1 (6 bases). CDR3 size: 13 residues. In germline, CDR1 is MGHRA, CDR2 YSYEKL. V gave up 3 bases and J gave up 1 base, with 7 bases separating them.

V is TRBV5-1 and J is TRBJ1-6; 8 nucleotides agree with TRBD1. Germline V gene sequence: CDR1 SGHRS, CDR2 YFSETQ. The J segment lost 8 bases and the V segment lost 4 bases, leaving 8 bases of the junction unmatched. This CDR3 has 15 amino acids. CDR3 bases: TGCGCCAGCAGCCCCGGACAGGGCAGTGATTCACCCCTCCACTTT. This gives the protein CASSPGQGSDSPLHF.

The chain joins TRBV27 to TRBJ2-5; a possible D gene is TRBD1 (5 bases). The CDR3 length is 15 residues. V was clipped by 0 bases and J by 5 bases, with 13 bases between them. Germline V CDR1 and CDR2: MNHEY, SMNVEV (reference sequence). The chain's CDR3 is CASSLSPSGLETQYF. The CDR3 nucleotides are TGTGCCAGCAGTTTATCACCTTCAGGGTTGGAGACCCAGTACTTC.

This clone was observed a single time. The chain links TRBV27 to TRBJ1-6, with D unresolved. The CDR3 consists of 15 residues. Trimming removed 2 bases from V and 6 bases from J, with 11 bases in between. Germline-derived CDR1 and CDR2 are MNHEY and SMNVEV (reference sequence). The CDR3 loop is CASSLGSQSNSPLHF. The CDR3 DNA is TGTGCCAGCAGTTTAGGGAGTCAGAGTAATTCACCCCTCCACTTT.

The J gene is TRBJ1-1, the V gene TRBV5-1; D unclear. Germline V lookup: CDR1 SGHRS, CDR2 YFSETQ. The CDR3 is 13 residues long. V lost 1 base to trimming and J lost 4 bases, with 8 bases between them. The CDR3 loop is CASSLTGRTEAFF. CDR3 coding DNA: TGCGCCAGCAGCTTGACGGGTCGCACTGAAGCTTTCTTT.

The genes are TRBV5-4 and TRBJ2-7; tentative D call: TRBD1 (6 bases). V lost 2 bases and J lost 5, with 11 bases in between. The CDR3 length is 13 residues. Germline-derived CDR1 and CDR2 are SGHNT and YYREEE (reference sequence). The CDR3, as DNA: TGTGCCAGCAGCTTATGGACAGAGAACGAGCAGTACTTC. Translating gives CASSLWTENEQYF.

The rearrangement joins TRBV7-2 to TRBJ2-3; the match to TRBD2 covers 9 bases. V was clipped by 5 bases and J by 1 base; unmatched bases: 4. The CDR3 contains 15 residues. Germline V lookup: CDR1 SGHTA, CDR2 FQGNSA. The CDR3 loop reads CASSNQRGGTDTQYF. The CDR3 bases are TGTGCCAGCAGCAACCAGCGGGGGGGCACAGATACGCAGTATTTT. Full variable domain (missing parts from reference TRBV7-2 and TRBJ2-3): GAGVSQSPSNKVTEKGKDVELRCDPISGHTALYWYRQSLGQGLEFLIYFQGNSAPDKSGLPSDRFSAERTGGSVSTLTIQRTQQEDSAVYLCASSNQRGGTDTQYFGPGTRLTVL.